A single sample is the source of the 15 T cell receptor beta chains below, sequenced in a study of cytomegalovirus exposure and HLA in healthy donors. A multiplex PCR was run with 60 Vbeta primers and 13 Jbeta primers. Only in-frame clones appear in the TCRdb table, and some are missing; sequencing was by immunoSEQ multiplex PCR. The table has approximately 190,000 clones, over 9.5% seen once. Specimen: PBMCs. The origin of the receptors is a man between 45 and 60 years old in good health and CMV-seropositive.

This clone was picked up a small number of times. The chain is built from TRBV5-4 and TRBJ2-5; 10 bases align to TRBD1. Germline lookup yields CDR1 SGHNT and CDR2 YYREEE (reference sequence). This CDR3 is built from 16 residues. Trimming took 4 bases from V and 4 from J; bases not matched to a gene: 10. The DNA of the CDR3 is TGTGCCAGCAGCCCTGCTGGGACAGGGGAACGAGAGACCCAGTACTTC. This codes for CASSPAGTGERETQYF.

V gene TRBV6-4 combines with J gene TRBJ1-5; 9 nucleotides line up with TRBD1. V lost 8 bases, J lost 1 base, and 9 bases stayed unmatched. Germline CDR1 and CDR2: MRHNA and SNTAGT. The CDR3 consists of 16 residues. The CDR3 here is CASRGQGKGSNQPQHF. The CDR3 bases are TGTGCCAGCCGAGGACAGGGGAAAGGGAGCAATCAGCCCCAGCATTTT.

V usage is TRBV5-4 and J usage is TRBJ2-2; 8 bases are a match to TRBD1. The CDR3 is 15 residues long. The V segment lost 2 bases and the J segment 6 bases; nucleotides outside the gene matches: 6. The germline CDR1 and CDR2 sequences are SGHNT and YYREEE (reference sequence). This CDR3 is CASSLDGQGPGELFF. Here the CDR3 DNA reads TGTGCCAGCAGCTTAGACGGACAGGGCCCCGGGGAGCTGTTTTTT.

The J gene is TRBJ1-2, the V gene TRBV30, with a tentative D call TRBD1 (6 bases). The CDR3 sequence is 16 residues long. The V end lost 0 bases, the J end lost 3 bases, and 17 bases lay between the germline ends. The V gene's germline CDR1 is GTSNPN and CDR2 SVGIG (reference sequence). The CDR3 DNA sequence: TGTGCCTGGAGTGTACTTGGGACAAAGAACCACTATGGCTACACCTTC. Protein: CAWSVLGTKNHYGYTF. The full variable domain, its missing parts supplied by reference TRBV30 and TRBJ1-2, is SQTIHQWPATLVQPVGSPLSLECTVEGTSNPNLYWYRQAAGRGLQLLFYSVGIGQISSEVPQNLSASRPQDRQFILSSKKLLLSDSGFYLCAWSVLGTKNHYGYTFGSGTRLTVV.

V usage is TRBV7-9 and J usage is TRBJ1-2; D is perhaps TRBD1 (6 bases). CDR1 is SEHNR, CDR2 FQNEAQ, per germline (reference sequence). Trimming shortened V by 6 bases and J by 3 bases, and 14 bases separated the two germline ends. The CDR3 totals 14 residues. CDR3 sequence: CASRHPRQDYGYTF. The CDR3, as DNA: TGTGCCAGCAGACATCCGAGACAGGACTATGGCTACACCTTC.

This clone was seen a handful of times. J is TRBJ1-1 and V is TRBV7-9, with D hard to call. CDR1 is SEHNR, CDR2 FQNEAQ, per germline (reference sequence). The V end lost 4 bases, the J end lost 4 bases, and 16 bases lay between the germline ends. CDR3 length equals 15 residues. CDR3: CASSSGDHSGTEAFF. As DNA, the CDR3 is TGTGCCAGCAGCTCCGGGGATCACTCTGGCACTGAAGCTTTCTTT.

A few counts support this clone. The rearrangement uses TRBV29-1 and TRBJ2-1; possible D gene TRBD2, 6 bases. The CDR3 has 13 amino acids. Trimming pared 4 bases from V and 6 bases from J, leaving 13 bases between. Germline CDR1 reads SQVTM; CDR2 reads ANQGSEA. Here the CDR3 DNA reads TGCAGCGTTGGCCGGAGGGCTCGCAATGAGCAGTTCTTC. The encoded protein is CSVGRRARNEQFF.

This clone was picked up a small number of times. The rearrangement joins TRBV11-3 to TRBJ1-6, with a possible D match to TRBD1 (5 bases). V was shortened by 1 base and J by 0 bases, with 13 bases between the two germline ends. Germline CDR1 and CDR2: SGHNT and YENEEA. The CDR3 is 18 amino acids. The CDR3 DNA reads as TGTGCCAGCAGCTTAGCCCCAGGGCAGAGCTCCTATAATTCACCCCTCCACTTT. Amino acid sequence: CASSLAPGQSSYNSPLHF.

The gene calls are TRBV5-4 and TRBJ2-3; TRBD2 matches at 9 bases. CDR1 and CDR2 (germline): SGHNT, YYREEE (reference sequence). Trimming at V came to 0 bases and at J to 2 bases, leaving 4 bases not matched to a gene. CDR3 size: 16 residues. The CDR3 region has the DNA TGTGCCAGCAGCTTGGGCGGGGGGGGCCCCACAGATACGCAGTATTTT. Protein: CASSLGGGGPTDTQYF.

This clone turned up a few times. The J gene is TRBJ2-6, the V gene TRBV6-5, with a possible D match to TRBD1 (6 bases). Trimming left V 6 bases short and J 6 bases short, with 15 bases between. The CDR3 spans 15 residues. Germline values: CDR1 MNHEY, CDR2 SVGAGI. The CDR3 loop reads CASSLDRSEANVLTF. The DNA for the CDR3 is TGTGCCAGCAGCCTCGACAGGTCCGAGGCCAACGTCCTGACTTTC.

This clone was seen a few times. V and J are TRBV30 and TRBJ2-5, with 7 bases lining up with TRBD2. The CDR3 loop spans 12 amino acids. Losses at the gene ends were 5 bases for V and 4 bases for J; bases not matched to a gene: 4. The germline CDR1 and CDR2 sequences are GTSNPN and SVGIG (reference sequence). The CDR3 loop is CAWGLDGETQYF. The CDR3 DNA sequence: TGTGCCTGGGGACTAGACGGAGAGACCCAGTACTTC.

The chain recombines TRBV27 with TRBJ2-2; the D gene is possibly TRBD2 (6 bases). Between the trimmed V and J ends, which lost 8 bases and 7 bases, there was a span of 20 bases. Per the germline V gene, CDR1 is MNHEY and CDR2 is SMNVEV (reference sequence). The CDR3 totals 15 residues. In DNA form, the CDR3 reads TGTGCCAGCGGGGTTGGAGGGAATCCCAGCGGGGAGCTGTTTTTT. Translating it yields CASGVGGNPSGELFF.

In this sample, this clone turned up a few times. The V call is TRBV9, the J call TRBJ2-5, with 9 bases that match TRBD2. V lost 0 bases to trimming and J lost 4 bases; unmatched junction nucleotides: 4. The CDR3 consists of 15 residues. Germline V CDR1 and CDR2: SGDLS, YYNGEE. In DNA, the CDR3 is TGTGCCAGCAGCGTAGGCGGGGGGGCCCGAGAGACCCAGTACTTC. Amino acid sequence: CASSVGGGARETQYF.

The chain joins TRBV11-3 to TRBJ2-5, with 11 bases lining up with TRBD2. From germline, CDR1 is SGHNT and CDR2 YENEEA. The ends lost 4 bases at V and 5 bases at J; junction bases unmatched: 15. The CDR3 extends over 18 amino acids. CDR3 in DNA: TGTGCCAGCAGCTCCGGGGGGCTAGCGGGGGGTCCTTGGGAGACCCAGTACTTC. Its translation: CASSSGGLAGGPWETQYF.

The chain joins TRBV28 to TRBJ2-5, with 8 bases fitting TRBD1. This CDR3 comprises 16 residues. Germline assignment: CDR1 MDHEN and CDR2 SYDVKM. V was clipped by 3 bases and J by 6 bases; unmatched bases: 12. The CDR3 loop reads CASSLRRGPVGKTQYF. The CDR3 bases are TGTGCCAGCAGTTTGCGCAGGGGGCCGGTGGGAAAGACCCAGTACTTC.